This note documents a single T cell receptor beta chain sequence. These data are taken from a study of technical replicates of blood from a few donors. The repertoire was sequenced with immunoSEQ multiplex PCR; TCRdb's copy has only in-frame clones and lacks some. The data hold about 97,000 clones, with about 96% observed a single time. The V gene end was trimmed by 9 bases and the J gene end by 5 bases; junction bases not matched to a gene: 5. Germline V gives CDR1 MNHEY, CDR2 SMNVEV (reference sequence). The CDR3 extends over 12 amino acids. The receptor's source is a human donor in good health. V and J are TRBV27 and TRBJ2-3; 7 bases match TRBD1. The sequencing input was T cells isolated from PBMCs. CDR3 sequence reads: CARGQAEDTQYF. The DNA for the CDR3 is TGTGCCAGAGGACAGGCTGAAGATACGCAGTATTTT.